This T cell receptor beta chain is drawn from a study of cytomegalovirus exposure and HLA in healthy donors. The PCR had 60 Vbeta and 13 Jbeta primers. Measured with immunoSEQ multiplex PCR; TCRdb has only the in-frame clones, and not every one. This sample lists 55,000 or so clones; its ten largest clones have approximately 12%. Germline trimming cut 4 bases from V and 8 bases from J; bases unmatched to any gene: 5. The CDR3 covers 13 residues. CDR1 and CDR2 from the germline V gene are SGHDT and YYEEEE. This chain connects TRBV5-6 to TRBJ1-2; TRBD1 agrees at 10 bases. The sample taken for sequencing was PBMCs. The TCR sequence derives from a woman aged 30 to 39 in good health and CMV-seropositive. The CDR3 loop reads CASSMGQGYGYTF. The CDR3, as DNA: TGTGCCAGCAGCATGGGACAGGGGTACGGCTACACCTTC.